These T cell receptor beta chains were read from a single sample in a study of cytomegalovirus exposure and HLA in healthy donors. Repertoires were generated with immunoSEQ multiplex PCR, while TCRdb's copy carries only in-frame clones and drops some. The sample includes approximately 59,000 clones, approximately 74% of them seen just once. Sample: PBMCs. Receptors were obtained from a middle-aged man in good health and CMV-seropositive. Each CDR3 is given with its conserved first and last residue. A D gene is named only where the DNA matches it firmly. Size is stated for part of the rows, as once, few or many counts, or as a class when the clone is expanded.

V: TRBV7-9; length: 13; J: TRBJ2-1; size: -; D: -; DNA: TGTGCCAGCAGCTTAGCCGAGTACAATGAGCAGTTCTTC; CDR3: CASSLAEYNEQFF
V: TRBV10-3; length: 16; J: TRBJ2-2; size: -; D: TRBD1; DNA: TGTGCCATCAGTGAGTCGGGGACAGGGCTCACCGGGGAGCTGTTTTTT; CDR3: CAISESGTGLTGELFF
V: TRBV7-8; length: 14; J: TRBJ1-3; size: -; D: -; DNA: TGTGCCAGCAGCATCAGGGGTCCCGGAAACACCATATATTTT; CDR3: CASSIRGPGNTIYF
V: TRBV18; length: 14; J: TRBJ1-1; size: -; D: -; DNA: TGTGCCAGCTCACCTGTACAGACGAACACTGAAGCTTTCTTT; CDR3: CASSPVQTNTEAFF
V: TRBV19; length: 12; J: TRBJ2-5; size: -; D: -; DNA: TGTGCCTCGGGGTCCCGGGGAGAGACCCAGTACTTC; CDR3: CASGSRGETQYF
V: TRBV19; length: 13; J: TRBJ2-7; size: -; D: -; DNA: TGTGCCAGTAGTATAGCGGGAGACTACGAGCAGTACTTC; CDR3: CASSIAGDYEQYF
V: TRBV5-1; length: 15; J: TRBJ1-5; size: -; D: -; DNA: TGCGCCAGCAGCTTGGATGGACAGAACAATCAGCCCCAGCATTTT; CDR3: CASSLDGQNNQPQHF
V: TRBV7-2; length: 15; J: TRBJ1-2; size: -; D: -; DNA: TGTGCCATCCCGAGAAGGGGGGGAATCTTCTATGGCTACACCTTC; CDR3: CAIPRRGGIFYGYTF
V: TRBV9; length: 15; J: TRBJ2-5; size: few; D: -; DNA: TGTGCCAGCAGCGTTGGTAGCGTGGGACAAGAGACCCAGTACTTC; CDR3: CASSVGSVGQETQYF
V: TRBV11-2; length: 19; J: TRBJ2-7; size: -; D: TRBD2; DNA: TGTGCCAGCAGCTTAATGTCTGGGGCTGTGGGGAGGGGTTCCTACGAGCAGTACTTC; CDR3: CASSLMSGAVGRGSYEQYF
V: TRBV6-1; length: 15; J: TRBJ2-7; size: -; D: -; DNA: TGTGCCAGCAGTGAAGCGAGCCAGGGTCGGCACGAGCAGTACTTC; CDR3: CASSEASQGRHEQYF
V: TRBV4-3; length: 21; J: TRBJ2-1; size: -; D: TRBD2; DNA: TGCGCCAGCAGCCAAGATCCCTCCGGGACTACCATGTCCCAAAAGAGAAATGAGCAGTTCTTC; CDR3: CASSQDPSGTTMSQKRNEQFF
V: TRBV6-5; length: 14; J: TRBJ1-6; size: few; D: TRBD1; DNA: TGTGCCAGCAGTACCGGGACAGGGCAATCACCCCTCCACTTT; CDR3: CASSTGTGQSPLHF
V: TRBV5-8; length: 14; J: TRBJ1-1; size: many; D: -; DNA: TGTGCCAGCAGCTTGGTCCGACTAGGCACTGAAGCTTTCTTT; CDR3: CASSLVRLGTEAFF
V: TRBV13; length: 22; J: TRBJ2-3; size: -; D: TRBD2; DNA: TGTGCCAGCAGTTCGACCACTAGACTAGCGGGAGGAGGGGGGGCTAGCACAGATACGCAGTATTTT; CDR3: CASSSTTRLAGGGGASTDTQYF
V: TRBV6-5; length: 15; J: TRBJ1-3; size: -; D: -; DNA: TGTGCCAGCAGTCGGACAGCCCAAGAGGGAAACACCATATATTTT; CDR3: CASSRTAQEGNTIYF
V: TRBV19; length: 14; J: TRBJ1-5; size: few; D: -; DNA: TGTGCCAGTACGGCGGAATATAGCAATCAGCCCCAGCATTTT; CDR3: CASTAEYSNQPQHF
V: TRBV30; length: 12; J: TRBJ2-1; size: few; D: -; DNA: TGTGCCTGGAGTAGGCGGTTGGGTGAGCAGTTCTTC; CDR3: CAWSRRLGEQFF
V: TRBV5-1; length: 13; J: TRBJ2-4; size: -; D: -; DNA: TGCGCCAGCAGCTTTAGAAAGGACACGGTTCAGTACTTC; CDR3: CASSFRKDTVQYF
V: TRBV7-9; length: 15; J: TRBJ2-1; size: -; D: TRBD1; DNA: TGTTCCAGCAATATACAGGGGGCCGGGTACAATGAGCAGTTCTTC; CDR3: CSSNIQGAGYNEQFF
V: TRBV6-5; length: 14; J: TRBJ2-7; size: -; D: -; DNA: TGTGCCAGCAGTTACTTGGACAAACGCTACGAGCAGTACTTC; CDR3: CASSYLDKRYEQYF
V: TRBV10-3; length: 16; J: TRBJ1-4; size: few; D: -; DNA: TGTGCCATCAGTGCCACACCCCCGAGGGCGGGTGAAAAACTGTTTTTT; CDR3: CAISATPPRAGEKLFF
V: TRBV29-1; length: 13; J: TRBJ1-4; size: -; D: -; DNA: TGCAGCGTCGCGACAGGAGTCGGGGAAAAACTGTTTTTT; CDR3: CSVATGVGEKLFF
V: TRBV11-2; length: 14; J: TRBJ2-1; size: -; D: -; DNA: TGTGCCAGCCAGGGGTGGGTCGACTACAATGAGCAGTTCTTC; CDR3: CASQGWVDYNEQFF
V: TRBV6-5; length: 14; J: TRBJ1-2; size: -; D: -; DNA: TGTGCCAGCAGGCAGGGAGGAGGGGTCTATGGCTACACCTTC; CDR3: CASRQGGGVYGYTF
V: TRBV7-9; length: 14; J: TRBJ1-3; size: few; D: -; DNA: TGTGCCAGCGACCGGGATCGCTCTGGAAACACCATATATTTT; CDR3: CASDRDRSGNTIYF
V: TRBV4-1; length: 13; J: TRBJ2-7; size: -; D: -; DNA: TGCGCCAGCAGCCGACCGGACAGCTACGAGCAGTACTTC; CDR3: CASSRPDSYEQYF